The clone carrying this T cell receptor beta chain appeared many times. No antigen is known for it. Germline assignment: CDR1 KGHSH and CDR2 LQKENI. V was cut by 3 bases and J by 3 bases, with 12 bases left in between. The CDR3 is made up of 15 amino acids. All patients were untreated before thyroid surgery. This sample is drawn from a study of metastatic and nonmetastatic thyroid tumors. Study summary: Malignant thyroid and benign thyroid patients provided blood and tumor or nodule tissue whose repertoires were compared. The study's findings and limits: Malignant thyroid tumors reportedly had TCR beta diversity that was significantly higher than in benign nodules, in blood and tumor.

Authors' data handling: Using the CDR3 differences seen across clinicopathological groups, the authors built a distant-metastasis classifier for papillary thyroid cancer, which was meant to discriminate distant-metastatic patients. MiXCR was used by TCRdb to re-call the PCR reads. The V and J calls and clone size are TCRdb's, not the authors'. This sample yields approximately 25,000 clones, of which approximately 15% are seen a single time; about 6% belongs to the top ten. The specimen was blood. The sequence derives from a male donor with papillary thyroid cancer or a benign thyroid nodule (not recorded which). Some clones in this sample may be carry-over from other donors' samples. This chain joins TRBV18 and TRBJ2-1; weak D call: TRBD1 (5 bases). The CDR3 nucleotides read TGTGCCAGCTCACCGGACACTGATGGCTACAATGAGCAGTTCTTC. Protein sequence: CASSPDTDGYNEQFF.